This TCR beta chain was captured in a study of blood T cell repertoires in COVID-19. About the study: The United States, Italy and Spain were the sources of the acute and convalescent COVID-19 samples.

The CDR3 length is 16 residues. The germline gives CDR1 SGHTA, CDR2 FQGNSA. V lost 7 bases and J lost 5; bases outside the gene matches: 12. Under the authors' procedure: By means of reference gene primer amplification, nucleated cell counts were estimated. This table comes from immunoSEQ multiplex PCR, and its TCRdb copy is limited to in-frame clones, with some not included. V and J calls and clone size follow that table, whereas D and trimming were derived from the DNA. The sample has 110,000 to 150,000 clones; roughly 79% are singletons. The sequence came from a human donor in a cohort sampled during active COVID-19. Sample: peripheral blood. The J gene is TRBJ2-7, the V gene TRBV7-2; 12 nucleotides match TRBD2. The CDR3 here is CASTQILAGGSDEQYF. DNA for the CDR3: TGTGCCAGCACCCAGATACTAGCGGGAGGTTCCGACGAGCAGTACTTC. Filled out from reference TRBV7-2 and TRBJ2-7, the complete variable domain reads GAGVSQSPSNKVTEKGKDVELRCDPISGHTALYWYRQSLGQGLEFLIYFQGNSAPDKSGLPSDRFSAERTGGSVSTLTIQRTQQEDSAVYLCASTQILAGGSDEQYFGPGTRLTVT.